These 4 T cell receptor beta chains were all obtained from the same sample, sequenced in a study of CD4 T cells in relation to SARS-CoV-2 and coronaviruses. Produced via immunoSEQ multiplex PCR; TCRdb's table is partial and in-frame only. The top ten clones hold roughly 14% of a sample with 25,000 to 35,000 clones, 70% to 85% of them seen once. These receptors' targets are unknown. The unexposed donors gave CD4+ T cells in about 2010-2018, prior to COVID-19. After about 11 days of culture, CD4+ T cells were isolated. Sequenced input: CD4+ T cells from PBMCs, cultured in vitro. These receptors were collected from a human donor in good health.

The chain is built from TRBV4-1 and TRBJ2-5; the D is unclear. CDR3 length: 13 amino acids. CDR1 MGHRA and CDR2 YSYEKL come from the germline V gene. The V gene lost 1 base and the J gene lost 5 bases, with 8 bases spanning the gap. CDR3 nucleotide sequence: TGCGCCAGCAGCCAAGCTAGACGGGAGACCCAGTACTTC. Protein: CASSQARRETQYF.

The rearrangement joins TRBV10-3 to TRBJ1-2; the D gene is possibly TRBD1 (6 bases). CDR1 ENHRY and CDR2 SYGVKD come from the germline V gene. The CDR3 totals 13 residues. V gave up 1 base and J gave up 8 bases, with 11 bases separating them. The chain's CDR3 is CAISELQGEGYTF. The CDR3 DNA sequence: TGTGCCATCAGTGAGTTACAGGGAGAAGGCTACACCTTC.

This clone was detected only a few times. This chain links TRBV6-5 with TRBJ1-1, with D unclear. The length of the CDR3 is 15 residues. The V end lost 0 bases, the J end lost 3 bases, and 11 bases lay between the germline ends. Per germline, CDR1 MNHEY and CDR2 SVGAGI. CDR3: CASSYSGVRDTEAFF. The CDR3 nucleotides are TGTGCCAGCAGTTACTCTGGGGTTCGGGACACTGAAGCTTTCTTT.

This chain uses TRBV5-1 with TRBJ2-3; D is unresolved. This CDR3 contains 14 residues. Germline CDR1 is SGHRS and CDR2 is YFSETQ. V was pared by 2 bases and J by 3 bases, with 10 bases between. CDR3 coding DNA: TGCGCCAGCAGCTTAGACAAAACGACAGATACGCAGTATTTT. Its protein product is CASSLDKTTDTQYF. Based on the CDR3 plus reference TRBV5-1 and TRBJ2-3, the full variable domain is KAGVTQTPRYLIKTRGQQVTLSCSPISGHRSVSWYQQTPGQGLQFLFEYFSETQRNKGNFPGRFSGRQFSNSRSEMNVSTLELGDSALYLCASSLDKTTDTQYFGPGTRLTVL.